This T cell receptor (beta chain) is from a study of beta chain features in type 1 diabetes. Across the whole study: Over all samples combined, some 110 million sorted cells were examined.

CDR1 and CDR2 (germline): SGHRS, YFSETQ. This CDR3 comprises 13 residues. V lost 0 bases and J lost 9, with 13 bases in between. A few counts support this clone. What it recognizes is unknown. Study findings and constraints: In the patient group, naive, central memory and Treg TCRB repertoires seemed more alike than in the healthy donor group.

The investigators reverse transcribed all of the isolated RNA, so they sequenced expressed TCRB transcripts. Roughly 3.4 million reads per sample on average were obtained from naive, central memory and regulatory T cell samples. This table comes from immunoSEQ multiplex PCR, and its TCRdb copy is limited to in-frame clones, with some not included. Counted here are 350,000 to 450,000 clones, about 14% occurring once; the ten biggest clones make up approximately 0.035%. The chain is built from TRBV5-1 and TRBJ2-7; no clear D. Specimen: naive CD4+ T cells from blood. The TCR was taken from a man aged 25 to 45 in good health. This CDR3 reads CASSLAPGFLQYF. The DNA of the CDR3 is TGCGCCAGCAGCTTGGCCCCCGGATTCTTGCAGTACTTC.